The entry below describes one T cell receptor beta chain. TCRdb's table, derived via immunoSEQ multiplex PCR, lists solely in-frame clones and lacks some. The sample consists of roughly 1 million clones, 75% of them appearing once. The data are from a study of shared clonotypes between healthy human individuals. This TCR was sampled from a young man in good health. Source material: memory CD4+ T cells sorted from blood. Subset in this sample: CD45RA-negative fraction.

CDR3 nucleotide sequence: TGTGCCAGCAGAACGGGGGGGCACGATGGCTACACCTTC. Translated, it gives CASRTGGHDGYTF. V gene TRBV6-5 combines with J gene TRBJ1-2; a possible D gene is TRBD1 (6 bases). In germline, CDR1 is MNHEY, CDR2 SVGAGI. The CDR3 totals 13 residues. V shed 6 bases and J shed 6 bases, with 14 bases lying between them.